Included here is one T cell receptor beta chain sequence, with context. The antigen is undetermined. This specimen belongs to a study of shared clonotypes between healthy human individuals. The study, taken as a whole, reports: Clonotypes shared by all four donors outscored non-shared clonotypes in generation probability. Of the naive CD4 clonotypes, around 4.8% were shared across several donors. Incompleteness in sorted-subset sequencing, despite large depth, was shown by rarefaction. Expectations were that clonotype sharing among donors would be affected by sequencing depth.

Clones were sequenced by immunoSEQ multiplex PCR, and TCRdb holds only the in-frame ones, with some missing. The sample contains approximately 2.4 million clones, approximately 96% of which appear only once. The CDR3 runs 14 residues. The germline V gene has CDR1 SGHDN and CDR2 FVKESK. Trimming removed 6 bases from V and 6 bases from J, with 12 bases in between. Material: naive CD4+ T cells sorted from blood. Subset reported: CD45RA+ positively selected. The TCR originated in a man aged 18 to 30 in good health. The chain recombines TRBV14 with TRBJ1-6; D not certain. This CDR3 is CASSLGLVNSPLHF. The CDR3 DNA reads TGTGCCAGCAGTTTAGGCTTGGTTAATTCACCCCTCCACTTT.